This T cell receptor (beta chain) originates from a study of blood T cell repertoires in COVID-19. The wider study: The United States, Italy and Spain provided the acute and convalescent COVID-19 samples.

Trimming took 5 bases from V and 4 from J; bases not matched to a gene: 7. Germline V lookup: CDR1 SNHLY, CDR2 FYNNEI. The CDR3 consists of 14 residues. The data were produced by immunoSEQ multiplex PCR, yet TCRdb's version contains in-frame clones alone and is incomplete. The table records over 150,000 clones, 85% to 90% of them present only once. Sequencing was carried out using peripheral blood. The sequence was collected from a man aged 50 or older who had recovered from COVID-19. The chain carries TRBV2 and TRBJ1-1, with 7 nucleotides matching TRBD1. CDR3 DNA: TGTGCCAGCAGTTCTCAGGGACAGCTCACTGAAGCTTTCTTT. Protein sequence: CASSSQGQLTEAFF. The full variable domain, with the rest looked up from reference TRBV2 and TRBJ1-1, is EPEVTQTPSHQVTQMGQEVILRCVPISNHLYFYWYRQILGQKVEFLVSFYNNEISEKSEIFDDQFSVERPDGSNFTLKIRSTKLEDSAMYFCASSSQGQLTEAFFGQGTRLTVV.